What follows are 10 T cell receptor beta chains derived from one specimen sequenced in a study of T-cell memory formation after mild COVID-19. MiXCR, run by TCRdb on the 5' RACE reads, gives a single entry per CDR3 protein. The sample lists hundreds of thousands of distinct CDR3 sequences; around 17% were seen once. Material: PBMCs or a T cell subset sorted from them (not recorded which). The receptors were sampled from a man in his late teens or twenties who had mild COVID-19 (a few samples of this study predate the infection). Cell type and time point are not known.

Many counts were recorded for this clonotype. The chain combines TRBV5-1 with TRBJ1-1; D is possibly TRBD1 (6 bases). Germline CDR1 and CDR2: SGHRS and YFSETQ. CDR3 length: 16 amino acids. Trimming left V 1 base short and J 1 base short, with 14 bases between. CDR3 DNA sequence: TGCGCCAGCAGCTTGAATCTGGCAGGGGCGAACACTGAAGCTTTCTTT. Translation gives CASSLNLAGANTEAFF.

The sample holds a few counts of this clonotype. This chain uses TRBV9 with TRBJ2-1, with D maybe TRBD1 (6 bases). Germline CDR1 reads SGDLS; CDR2 reads YYNGEE. The CDR3 consists of 15 residues. Trimming pared 4 bases from V and 4 bases from J, leaving 15 bases between. CDR3 amino acids: CASSSTGTPYNEQFF. The DNA of the CDR3 is TGTGCCAGCAGCTCGACCGGGACACCATACAATGAGCAGTTCTTC.

V usage is TRBV7-9 and J usage is TRBJ2-1; TRBD1 aligns across 9 bases. There are 13 residues in the CDR3. The trim removed 7 bases at V and 8 bases at J, leaving 6 bases unmatched. Germline CDR1 and CDR2: SEHNR and FQNEAQ (reference sequence). DNA for the CDR3: TGTGCCAGCACCGACAGGGGGAGGGATGAGCAGTTCTTC. Its translation is CASTDRGRDEQFF.

The chain couples TRBV6-2 or TRBV6-3 to TRBJ1-1, with 8 bases that match TRBD1. V trimming: 5 bases; J trimming: 6 bases; junction bases outside the gene matches: 11. Looked up from germline, CDR1 is MNHEY and CDR2 is SVGEGT. The CDR3 spans 15 residues. The CDR3 loop reads CASSPGQGGVSEAFF. The CDR3 DNA sequence: TGTGCCAGCAGTCCCGGACAGGGAGGAGTCTCTGAAGCTTTCTTT.

This clonotype has at least ten counts. This sequence joins TRBV3-1 and TRBJ2-4; 12 bases map to TRBD1. V was pared by 4 bases and J by 12 bases, with 4 bases of the junction left unmatched. Germline V gene data show CDR1 as LGHDT and CDR2 as YNNKEL (reference sequence). The CDR3 is made up of 13 amino acids. The DNA for the CDR3 is TGTGCCAGCAGCCCGGGGACAGGGGGCTCTCAGTACTTC. It codes for CASSPGTGGSQYF.

The chain is built from TRBV6-5 and TRBJ1-3; D is perhaps TRBD1 (5 bases). Per germline, CDR1 MNHEY and CDR2 SVGAGI. The CDR3 contains 15 residues. Trimming left V 4 bases short and J 4 bases short, with 14 bases between. This chain's CDR3 is CASSSGRESGNTIYF. DNA for the CDR3: TGTGCCAGCAGTTCAGGCAGGGAATCAGGAAACACCATATATTTT.

This chain connects TRBV6-2 or TRBV6-3 to TRBJ1-5; D is perhaps TRBD1 (6 bases). The CDR3 is made up of 14 amino acids. V lost 2 bases, J lost 6 bases, and 11 bases lay in between. CDR1 and CDR2 from the germline V gene are MNHEY and SVGEGT. The CDR3 reads CASSYGGRGQPQHF. CDR3 DNA sequence: TGTGCCAGCAGTTACGGGGGCCGTGGTCAGCCCCAGCATTTT.

The chain uses TRBV18 and TRBJ2-5; D is perhaps TRBD1 (6 bases). Germline lookup yields CDR1 KGHSH and CDR2 LQKENI. V dropped 3 bases and J dropped 7 bases, with 15 bases sitting between them. There are 14 residues in the CDR3. CDR3 nucleotides: TGTGCCAGCTCACCGGACAGCGCCTTATGGACCCAGTACTTC. Amino acids: CASSPDSALWTQYF.

This clonotype has more than one count but fewer than ten. The chain carries TRBV5-1 and TRBJ1-1; no clear D gene. This CDR3 has 14 residues. V was pared by 2 bases and J by 0 bases, with 8 bases between. Germline loops: CDR1 SGHRS, CDR2 YFSETQ. This CDR3 is CASSLYRMNTEAFF. CDR3 bases: TGCGCCAGCAGCTTATACAGAATGAACACTGAAGCTTTCTTT.

In this sample, this clonotype turned up a few times. V is TRBV7-2 and J is TRBJ2-1; no clear D gene. The V end lost 3 bases, the J end lost 5 bases, and 8 bases lay between the germline ends. The CDR3 sequence is 13 residues long. Germline V gives CDR1 SGHTA, CDR2 FQGNSA. CDR3 sequence (DNA): TGTGCCAGCAGCTTTCCCTGGAACAATGAGCAGTTCTTC. This gives the protein CASSFPWNNEQFF.